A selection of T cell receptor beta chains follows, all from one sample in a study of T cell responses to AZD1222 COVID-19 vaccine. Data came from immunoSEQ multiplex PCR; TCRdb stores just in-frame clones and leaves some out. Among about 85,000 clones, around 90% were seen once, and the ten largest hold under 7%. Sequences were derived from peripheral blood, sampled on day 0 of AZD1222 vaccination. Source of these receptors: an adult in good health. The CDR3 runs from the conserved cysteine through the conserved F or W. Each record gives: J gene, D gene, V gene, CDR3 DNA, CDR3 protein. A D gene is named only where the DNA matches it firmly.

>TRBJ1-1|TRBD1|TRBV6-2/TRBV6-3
TGTGCCAGCACCTACTCGGGACAGGGGAACACTGAAGCTTTCTTT
CASTYSGQGNTEAFF
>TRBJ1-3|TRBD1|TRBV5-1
TGCGCCAGCGAATCCGGGACAGGCCGCCGCTCTGGAAACACCATATATTTT
CASESGTGRRSGNTIYF
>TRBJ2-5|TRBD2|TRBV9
TGTGCCAGCAGCCCTTGGACTAGCGGGAAGCAAGAGACCCAGTACTTC
CASSPWTSGKQETQYF
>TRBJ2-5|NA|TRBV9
TGTGCCAGCAGCGTCGACGGAAGGGCGGGTGGGGAGACCCAGTACTTC
CASSVDGRAGGETQYF
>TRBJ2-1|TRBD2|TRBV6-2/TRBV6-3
TGTGCCAGCAGCCTCAACCCTAGCGGGGCCTACAATGAGCAGTTCTTC
CASSLNPSGAYNEQFF
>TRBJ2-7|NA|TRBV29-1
TGCAGCGTTCTGGCAACGACCTACGAGCAGTACTTC
CSVLATTYEQYF
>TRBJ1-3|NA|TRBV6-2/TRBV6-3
TGTGCCAGCAGTTACGGGCAGAACTCTGGAAACACCATATATTTT
CASSYGQNSGNTIYF
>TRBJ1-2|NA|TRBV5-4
TGTGCCAGCAGCAAGGACAGATATGGCTACACCTTC
CASSKDRYGYTF
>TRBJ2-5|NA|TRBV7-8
TGTGCCAGCAGCTTAGGGACAGCCCAAGAGACCCAGTACTTC
CASSLGTAQETQYF
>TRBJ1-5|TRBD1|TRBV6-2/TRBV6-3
TGTGCCAGCAGTTATACAGGGGGCAATCAGCCCCAGCATTTT
CASSYTGGNQPQHF
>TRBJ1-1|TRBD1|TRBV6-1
TGTGCCAGCAGTGAGGACAGGGGTGAAGCTTTCTTT
CASSEDRGEAFF
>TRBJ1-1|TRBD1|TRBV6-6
TGTGCCAGCAGCCACTACAACAGGGGTAGGAACACTGAAGCTTTCTTT
CASSHYNRGRNTEAFF
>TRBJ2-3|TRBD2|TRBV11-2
TGTGCCAGCAGCACGACTAGCGGGAGAGGCACAGATACGCAGTATTTT
CASSTTSGRGTDTQYF
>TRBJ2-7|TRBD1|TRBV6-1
TGTGCCAGCAGTGAAATGACAGGGCCTGCCTACGAGCAGTACTTC
CASSEMTGPAYEQYF